Detailed here is one T cell receptor beta chain. This sequence is one base from a far larger clone and is likely a read error. The CDR3 runs 14 residues. The germline V gene has CDR1 SGHTA and CDR2 FQGNSA. This specimen belongs to a study of prognosis after radiotherapy for stage I lung cancer. Genomic DNA was the source, and TCR beta CDR3 was amplified from it by two-round multiplex PCR. The use of primers specific to each TRBV and TRBJ gene characterized first-round PCR. TCRdb itself ran the multiplex PCR reads through MiXCR, one entry per CDR3 protein. The table includes 15,000 to 20,000 distinct CDR3 sequences, approximately 46% detected once.

The chain carries TRBV7-2 and TRBJ2-2, with D unclear. The source was PBMCs, collected before or after stereotactic body radiation therapy (not recorded which). This TCR came from a donor older than 45 with non-small cell lung cancer. This chain's CDR3 is CAGSLEPNTGELFF. The CDR3 bases are TGTGCCGGCAGCTTGGAACCCAACACCGGGGAGCTGTTTTTT.